The 23 T cell receptor beta chains below were found in one sample sequenced in a study of shared clonotypes between healthy human individuals (TCRdb year 2020). The method behind the library was the immunoSEQ multiplex PCR assay. The table comes from immuneACCESS by way of TCRdb, which keeps in-frame sequences with V and J called. Part of the clones is missing from these tables; in studies checked, under half for an unresolved V gene and the rest for unknown reasons. Recorded for this sample are about 1,500,000 clones; roughly 97% of them occurred a single time. 0.95% to 1.5% of the sample is in the top ten clones. The sequenced sample consisted of naive CD4+ T cells sorted from blood. In the paper's terms, the cell subset or site label means: CD45RA+ positively selected. The receptors were sampled from a man aged 25-45 years in good health.

The CDR3 loop is CASSLAVLSSLLEQYF. As DNA, the CDR3 is TGCGCCAGCAGCTTGGCGGTTTTGTCCTCTCTACTCGAGCAGTACTTC. The chain links TRBV5-1 to TRBJ2-7; no firm D call. Deletions cut 0 bases from V and 6 bases from J, with 19 bases between. Per the germline V gene, CDR1 is SGHRS and CDR2 is YFSETQ. The CDR3 covers 16 residues.

This chain connects TRBV15 to TRBJ2-7; TRBD1 agrees at 9 bases. Germline V gene sequence: CDR1 LNHNV, CDR2 YYDKDF (reference sequence). Losses at the gene ends were 0 bases for V and 1 base for J; bases not matched to a gene: 4. The CDR3 has 16 residues. In DNA, the CDR3 is TGTGCCACCAGCAGAGATAAGGGGACAGGGTCCTACGAGCAGTACTTC. Its translation: CATSRDKGTGSYEQYF. The whole variable domain, filled in from reference TRBV15 and TRBJ2-7, reads DAMVIQNPRYQVTQFGKPVTLSCSQTLNHNVMYWYQQKSSQAPKLLFHYYDKDFNNEADTPDNFQSRRPNTSFCFLDIRSPGLGDTAMYLCATSRDKGTGSYEQYFGPGTRLTVT.

This chain uses TRBV5-4 with TRBJ2-2, with TRBD2 identical over 12 bases. Germline CDR1 SGHNT, CDR2 YYREEE (reference sequence). The CDR3 extends over 15 amino acids. The V and J ends lost 7 bases and 6 bases, in that order; junction bases with no gene match: 7. The CDR3 protein is CASASTSGRSGELFF. The DNA of the CDR3 is TGTGCCAGCGCTTCGACTAGCGGGAGATCCGGGGAGCTGTTTTTT.

This clone was counted a single time. This rearrangement joins TRBV11-2 to TRBJ2-1, with D hard to call. Looked up from germline, CDR1 is SGHAT and CDR2 is FQNNGV. The CDR3 is 12 residues long. Trimming stripped 0 bases from V and 6 bases from J, with 3 bases between. CDR3 nucleotides: TGTGCCAGCAGCTTAGAAGCCAATGAGCAGTTCTTC. Amino acids: CASSLEANEQFF. Based on the CDR3 plus reference TRBV11-2 and TRBJ2-1, the full variable domain is EAGVAQSPRYKIIEKRQSVAFWCNPISGHATLYWYQQILGQGPKLLIQFQNNGVVDDSQLPKDRFSAERLKGVDSTLKIQPAKLEDSAVYLCASSLEANEQFFGPGTRLTVL.

The J gene is TRBJ2-5, the V gene TRBV9; maybe TRBD1 (6 bases). CDR1 and CDR2 from the germline V gene are SGDLS and YYNGEE. With 0 bases removed from V and 5 bases from J, the gap between germline ends came to 14 bases. This CDR3 comprises 15 residues. The CDR3 reads CASSVVAGEFETQYF. The DNA for the CDR3 is TGTGCCAGCAGCGTAGTAGCAGGGGAATTTGAGACCCAGTACTTC. Supplemented by reference TRBV9 and TRBJ2-5, the full variable domain reads DSGVTQTPKHLITATGQRVTLRCSPRSGDLSVYWYQQSLDQGLQFLIQYYNGEERAKGNILERFSAQQFPDLHSELNLSSLELGDSALYFCASSVVAGEFETQYFGPGTRLLVL.

This clone was detected only once. The rearrangement links TRBV5-1 to TRBJ1-1; perhaps TRBD1 as D (6 bases). This CDR3 is built from 15 residues. Germline assignment: CDR1 SGHRS and CDR2 YFSETQ. The ends were cut back, 5 bases at V and 1 base at J, with 15 bases in the middle. The CDR3 DNA reads as TGCGCCAGCAGAACCGACAGGCACTCGAACACTGAAGCTTTCTTT. It specifies CASRTDRHSNTEAFF.

The chain combines TRBV27 with TRBJ1-2, with D possibly matching TRBD1 (5 bases). Trimming stripped 1 base from V and 4 bases from J, with 13 bases between. Germline-derived CDR1 and CDR2 are MNHEY and SMNVEV (reference sequence). The CDR3 extends over 15 amino acids. The CDR3 is CASSLYPGLGYGYTF. In DNA form, the CDR3 reads TGTGCCAGCAGTTTATATCCGGGACTAGGCTATGGCTACACCTTC.

The count of this clone is one. As DNA, the CDR3 is TGTGCCAGCAGTTTAATAGGGGCACGGACTTACTACGAGCAGTACTTC. Translated: CASSLIGARTYYEQYF. The chain joins TRBV28 to TRBJ2-7; D tentatively reads TRBD1 or TRBD2 (5 bases each). CDR1 and CDR2 (germline): MDHEN, SYDVKM. V lost 2 bases and J 3 bases, leaving 17 bases between the germline ends. This CDR3 region has 16 residues.

The rearrangement joins TRBV7-3 to TRBJ2-3, with 10 positions matching TRBD2. V lost 5 bases and J lost 2; bases outside the gene matches: 4. The germline CDR1 and CDR2 sequences are SGHTA and FQGTGA. CDR3 length: 15 residues. The chain's CDR3 is CASSQLAGVTDTQYF. The CDR3 DNA sequence: TGTGCCAGCAGCCAGCTAGCGGGAGTCACAGATACGCAGTATTTT.

The rearrangement joins TRBV5-1 to TRBJ2-2; 9 bases align to TRBD1. This CDR3 comprises 15 residues. The trim removed 4 bases at V and 3 bases at J, leaving 4 bases unmatched. Germline CDR1 SGHRS, CDR2 YFSETQ. Written as DNA, the CDR3 is TGCGCCAGCAGCGCGGGACAGGGCGACACCGGGGAGCTGTTTTTT. This codes for CASSAGQGDTGELFF.

The V call is TRBV27, the J call TRBJ1-2; 10 bases match TRBD1. This CDR3 is built from 15 residues. The ends lost 6 bases at V and 4 bases at J; junction bases unmatched: 8. Germline V gene sequence: CDR1 MNHEY, CDR2 SMNVEV (reference sequence). The DNA for the CDR3 is TGTGCCAGCAGGAGACAGGGGGCGATCGGCTATGGCTACACCTTC. Encoded protein: CASRRQGAIGYGYTF.

This clone was seen a single time. The chain carries TRBV27 and TRBJ1-1, with TRBD1 matching over 8 bases. CDR3 size: 13 residues. The V segment lost 6 bases and the J segment 6 bases; nucleotides outside the gene matches: 6. Germline CDR1 reads MNHEY; CDR2 reads SMNVEV (reference sequence). CDR3 DNA: TGTGCCAGCAGGCACAGGGGGAGCGCTGAAGCTTTCTTT. Protein: CASRHRGSAEAFF.

The chain links TRBV5-1 to TRBJ2-1; 12 nucleotides match TRBD2. CDR3 size: 15 residues. Germline V CDR1 and CDR2: SGHRS, YFSETQ. V dropped 4 bases and J dropped 6; count of bases not matched to a gene: 5. CDR3 loop: CASSPGTSGPNEQFF. CDR3 coding DNA: TGCGCCAGCAGCCCGGGGACTAGCGGGCCCAATGAGCAGTTCTTC.

In the case of this clone: The sample holds other DNA sequences that translate to the same CDR3. J is TRBJ2-7 and V is TRBV5-1; TRBD1 matches at 7 bases. Germline CDR1 SGHRS, CDR2 YFSETQ. Trimming at V came to 4 bases and at J to 6 bases, leaving 7 bases not matched to a gene. The CDR3 contains 13 residues. The CDR3 region has the DNA TGCGCCAGCAGCCTGGAGACAGGGTCCGAGCAGTACTTC. Its translation is CASSLETGSEQYF.

The V call is TRBV5-8, the J call TRBJ2-7; D gene unclear. V was clipped by 4 bases and J by 0 bases, with 14 bases between them. The germline V gene has CDR1 SGHTS and CDR2 YDEGEE. The CDR3 totals 15 residues. The CDR3 DNA sequence: TGTGCCAGCAGCCAGATGGACGGTGGCTCCTACGAGCAGTACTTC. Protein sequence: CASSQMDGGSYEQYF.

The V call is TRBV2, the J call TRBJ2-7; D is undetermined. The germline V gene encodes CDR1 SNHLY and CDR2 FYNNEI. V dropped 4 bases and J dropped 2 bases, with 9 bases sitting between them. The CDR3 is 13 amino acids. The CDR3 protein is CASSVSLAYEQYF. DNA of the CDR3: TGTGCCAGCAGTGTAAGCCTAGCCTACGAGCAGTACTTC. Full variable domain (rest looked up from reference TRBV2 and TRBJ2-7): EPEVTQTPSHQVTQMGQEVILRCVPISNHLYFYWYRQILGQKVEFLVSFYNNEISEKSEIFDDQFSVERPDGSNFTLKIRSTKLEDSAMYFCASSVSLAYEQYFGPGTRLTVT.

J is TRBJ1-4 and V is TRBV7-2; TRBD1 matches at 7 bases. The CDR3 has 14 residues. With V trimmed by 7 bases and J by 5 bases, 7 bases remained unmatched. The germline CDR1 and CDR2 sequences are SGHTA and FQGNSA. The CDR3 region has the DNA TGTGCCAGCACCCAGGGGGGGTGGAATGAAAAACTGTTTTTT. Amino acid sequence: CASTQGGWNEKLFF.

The chain joins TRBV29-1 to TRBJ2-7; D is tentatively TRBD1 or TRBD2 (5 bases each). CDR1 is SQVTM and CDR2 is ANQGSEA in the germline V gene. V was shortened by 4 bases and J by 1 base, with 8 bases between the two germline ends. This CDR3 is built from 12 residues. The DNA of the CDR3 is TGCAGCGTTGTGGGGGAGTCCTACGAGCAGTACTTC. This sequence encodes CSVVGESYEQYF.

This clone was seen just once. The gene calls are TRBV7-2 and TRBJ2-3; TRBD2 matches 9 bases. The J segment lost 4 bases and the V segment lost 5 bases, leaving 7 bases of the junction unmatched. Germline V lookup: CDR1 SGHTA, CDR2 FQGNSA. This CDR3 is 15 amino acids long. Here the CDR3 DNA reads TGTGCCAGCAGCATGGGACTAGCATACTCAGATACGCAGTATTTT. The encoded protein is CASSMGLAYSDTQYF.

This CDR3 reads CSVGSNTQYF. The CDR3 region has the DNA TGCAGCGTAGGAAGTAATACGCAGTATTTT. The chain recombines TRBV29-1 with TRBJ2-3; D gene uncertain. Trimming took 6 bases from V and 7 from J, leaving 8 bases between them. Germline-derived CDR1 and CDR2 are SQVTM and ANQGSEA. This CDR3 spans 10 amino acids.

The DNA for the CDR3 is TGCAGCGTTGACGACAGCATGAACACTGAAGCTTTCTTT. Amino acids: CSVDDSMNTEAFF. The rearrangement joins TRBV29-1 to TRBJ1-1, with TRBD1 as a possible D gene (5 bases). Trimming took off 3 bases at V and 0 bases at J, with 8 bases between the two ends. Germline values: CDR1 SQVTM, CDR2 ANQGSEA. The CDR3 runs to 13 residues.

The chain links TRBV9 to TRBJ2-7; possibly TRBD2 for D (6 bases). The CDR3 is made up of 13 amino acids. The V gene's germline CDR1 is SGDLS and CDR2 YYNGEE. V lost 0 bases and J 6 bases, leaving 10 bases between the germline ends. The CDR3: CASSVGGNTEQYF. The CDR3 bases are TGTGCCAGCAGCGTAGGCGGGAACACCGAGCAGTACTTC.

As to this clone: Other nucleotide sequences in the sample specify the same CDR3. The rearrangement uses TRBV18 and TRBJ1-1; a weak D match, TRBD1 (5 bases). The germline V gene has CDR1 KGHSH and CDR2 LQKENI. The CDR3 has 13 amino acids. Trimming cost V 4 bases and J 1 base, with 7 bases left between them. CDR3 in amino acids: CASSRTGNTEAFF. The CDR3 region has the DNA TGTGCCAGCTCACGCACAGGGAACACTGAAGCTTTCTTT.